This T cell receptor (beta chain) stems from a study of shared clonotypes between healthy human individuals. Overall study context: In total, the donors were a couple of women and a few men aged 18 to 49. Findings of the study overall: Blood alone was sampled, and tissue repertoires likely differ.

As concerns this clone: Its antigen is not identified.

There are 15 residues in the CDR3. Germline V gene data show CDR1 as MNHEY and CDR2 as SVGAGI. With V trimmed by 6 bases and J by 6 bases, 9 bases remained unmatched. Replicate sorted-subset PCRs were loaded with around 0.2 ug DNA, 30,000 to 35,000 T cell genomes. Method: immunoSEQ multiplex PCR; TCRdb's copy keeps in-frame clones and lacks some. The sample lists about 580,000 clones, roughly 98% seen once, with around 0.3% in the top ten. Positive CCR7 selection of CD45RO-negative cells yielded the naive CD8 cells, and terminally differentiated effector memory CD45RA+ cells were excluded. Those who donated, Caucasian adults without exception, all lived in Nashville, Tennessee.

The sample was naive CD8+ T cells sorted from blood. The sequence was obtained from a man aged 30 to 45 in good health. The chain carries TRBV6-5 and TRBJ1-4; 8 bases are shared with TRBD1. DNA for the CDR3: TGTGCCAGCAGGACACTGACAGGGGCCCATGAAAAACTGTTTTTT. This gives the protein CASRTLTGAHEKLFF.